The source of this TCR beta chain is a study of cytomegalovirus exposure and HLA in healthy donors. Study-level points and caveats: In an earlier analysis, productive rearrangement rates for most beta V segments clustered near 87% or 30%.

60 Vbeta and 13 Jbeta primers were used in PCR. The repertoire was sequenced with immunoSEQ multiplex PCR; TCRdb's copy has only in-frame clones and lacks some. The table records about 98,000 clones, approximately 82% of them present only once. With respect to this clone: Its matching antigen is unknown.

Germline V CDR1 and CDR2: MNHNS, SASEGT. The CDR3 totals 15 residues. Trimming shortened V by 1 base and J by 11 bases, and 20 bases separated the two germline ends. The receptor was derived from a female donor in good health and CMV-seropositive. The J gene is TRBJ1-1, the V gene TRBV6-1; D may be TRBD1 (5 bases). The sample consisted of PBMCs. CDR3 DNA sequence: TGTGCCAGCAGTGAAGAACCCCTCGGAAGGGGTAGTGCTTTCTTT. Translating gives CASSEEPLGRGSAFF.